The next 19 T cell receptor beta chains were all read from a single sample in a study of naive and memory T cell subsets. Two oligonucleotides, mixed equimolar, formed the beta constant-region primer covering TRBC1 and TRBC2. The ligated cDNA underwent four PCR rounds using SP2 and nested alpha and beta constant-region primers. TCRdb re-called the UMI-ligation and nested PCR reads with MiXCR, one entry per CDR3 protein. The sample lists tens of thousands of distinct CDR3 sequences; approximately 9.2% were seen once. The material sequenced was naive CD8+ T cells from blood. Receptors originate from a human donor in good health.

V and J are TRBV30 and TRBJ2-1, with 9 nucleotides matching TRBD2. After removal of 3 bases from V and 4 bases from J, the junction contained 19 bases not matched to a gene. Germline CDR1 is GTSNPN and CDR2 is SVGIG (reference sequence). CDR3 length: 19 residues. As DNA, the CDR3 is TGTGCCTGGAGGGGAGTGGTTGCGGGAGGGACCAGATCGTACAATGAGCAGTTCTTC. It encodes CAWRGVVAGGTRSYNEQFF.

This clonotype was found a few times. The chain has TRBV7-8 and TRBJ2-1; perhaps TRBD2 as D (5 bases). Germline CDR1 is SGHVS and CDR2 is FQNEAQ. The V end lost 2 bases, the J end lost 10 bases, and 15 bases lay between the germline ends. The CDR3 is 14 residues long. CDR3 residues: CASSLSGKSREQFF. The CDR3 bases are TGTGCCAGCAGCTTATCGGGGAAATCTCGCGAGCAGTTCTTC.

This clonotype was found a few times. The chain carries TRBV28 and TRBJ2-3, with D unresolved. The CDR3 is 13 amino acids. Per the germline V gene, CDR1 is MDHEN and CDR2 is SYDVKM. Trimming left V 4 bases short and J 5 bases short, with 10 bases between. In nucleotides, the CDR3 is TGTGCCAGCAGTTCTCCTCGAAGAGATACGCAGTATTTT. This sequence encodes CASSSPRRDTQYF.

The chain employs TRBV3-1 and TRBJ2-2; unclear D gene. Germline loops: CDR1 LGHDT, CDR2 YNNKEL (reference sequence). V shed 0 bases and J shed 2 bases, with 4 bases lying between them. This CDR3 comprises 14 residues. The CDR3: CASSQETNTGELFF. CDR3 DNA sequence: TGTGCCAGCAGCCAAGAGACCAACACCGGGGAGCTGTTTTTT.

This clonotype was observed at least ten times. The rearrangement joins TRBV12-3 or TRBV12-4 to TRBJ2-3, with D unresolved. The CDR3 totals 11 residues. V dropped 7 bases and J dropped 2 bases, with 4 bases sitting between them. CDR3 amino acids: CASMATDTQYF. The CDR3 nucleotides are TGTGCCAGCATGGCCACAGATACGCAGTATTTT.

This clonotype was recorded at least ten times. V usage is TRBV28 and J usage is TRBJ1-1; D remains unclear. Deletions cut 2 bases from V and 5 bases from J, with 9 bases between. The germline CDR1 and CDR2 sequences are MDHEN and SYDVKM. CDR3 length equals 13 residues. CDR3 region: CASSLTSRTEAFF. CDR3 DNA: TGTGCCAGCAGTTTAACCAGTAGGACTGAAGCTTTCTTT.

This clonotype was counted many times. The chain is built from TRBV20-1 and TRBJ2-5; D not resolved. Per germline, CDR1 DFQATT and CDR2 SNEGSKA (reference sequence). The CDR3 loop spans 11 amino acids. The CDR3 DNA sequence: TGCCTAGGGTCGTACCAAGAGACCCAGTACTTC. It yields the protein CLGSYQETQYF.

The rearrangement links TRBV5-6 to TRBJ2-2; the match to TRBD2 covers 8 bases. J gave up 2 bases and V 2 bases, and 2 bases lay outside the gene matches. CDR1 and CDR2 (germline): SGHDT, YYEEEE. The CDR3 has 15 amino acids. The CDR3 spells CASSLAGANTGELFF. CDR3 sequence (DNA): TGTGCCAGCAGCTTAGCGGGAGCTAACACCGGGGAGCTGTTTTTT.

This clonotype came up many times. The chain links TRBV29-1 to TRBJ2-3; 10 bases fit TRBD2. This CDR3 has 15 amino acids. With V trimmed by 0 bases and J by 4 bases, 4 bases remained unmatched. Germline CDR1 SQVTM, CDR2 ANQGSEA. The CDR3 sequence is CSVEDLLAGADTQYF. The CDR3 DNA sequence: TGCAGCGTTGAAGATCTCCTAGCGGGAGCAGATACGCAGTATTTT.

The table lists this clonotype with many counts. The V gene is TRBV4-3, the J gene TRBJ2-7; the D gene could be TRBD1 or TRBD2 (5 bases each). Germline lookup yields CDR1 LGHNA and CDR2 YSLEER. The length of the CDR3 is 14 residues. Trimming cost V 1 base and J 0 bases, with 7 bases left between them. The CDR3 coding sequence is TGCGCCAGCAGCCAAGGTGGGACCTCCTACGAGCAGTACTTC. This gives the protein CASSQGGTSYEQYF.

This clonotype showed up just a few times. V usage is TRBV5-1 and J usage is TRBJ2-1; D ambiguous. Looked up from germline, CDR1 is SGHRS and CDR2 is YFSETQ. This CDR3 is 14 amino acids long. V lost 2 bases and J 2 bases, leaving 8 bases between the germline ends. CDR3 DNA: TGCGCCAGCAGCTTAGCCGGTCCCTACAATGAGCAGTTCTTC. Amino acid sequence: CASSLAGPYNEQFF.

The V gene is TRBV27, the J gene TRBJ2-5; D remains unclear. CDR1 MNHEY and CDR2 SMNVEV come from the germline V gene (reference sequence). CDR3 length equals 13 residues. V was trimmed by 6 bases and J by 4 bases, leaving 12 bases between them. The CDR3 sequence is CASSPDRAETQYF. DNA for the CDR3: TGTGCCAGCAGCCCCGACCGCGCAGAGACCCAGTACTTC.

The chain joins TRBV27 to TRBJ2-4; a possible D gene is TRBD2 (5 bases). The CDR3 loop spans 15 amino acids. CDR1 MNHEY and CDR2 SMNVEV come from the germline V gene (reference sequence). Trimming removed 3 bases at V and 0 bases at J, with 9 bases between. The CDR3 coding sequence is TGTGCCAGCAGTTTGGGCGGACTAGCCAAAAACATTCAGTACTTC. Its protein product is CASSLGGLAKNIQYF.

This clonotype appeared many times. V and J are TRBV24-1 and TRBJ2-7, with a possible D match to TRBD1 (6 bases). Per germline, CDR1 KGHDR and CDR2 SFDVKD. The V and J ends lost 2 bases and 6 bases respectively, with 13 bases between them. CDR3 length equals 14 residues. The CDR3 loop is CATSDWQDRGEQYF. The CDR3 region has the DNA TGTGCCACCAGTGATTGGCAGGACAGAGGCGAGCAGTACTTC.

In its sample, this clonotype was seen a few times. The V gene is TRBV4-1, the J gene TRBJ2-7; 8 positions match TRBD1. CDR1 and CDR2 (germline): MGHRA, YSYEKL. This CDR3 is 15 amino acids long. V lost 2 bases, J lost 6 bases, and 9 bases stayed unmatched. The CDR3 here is CASSQPQTGVGEQYF. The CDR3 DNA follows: TGCGCCAGCAGCCAACCCCAGACAGGGGTTGGCGAGCAGTACTTC.

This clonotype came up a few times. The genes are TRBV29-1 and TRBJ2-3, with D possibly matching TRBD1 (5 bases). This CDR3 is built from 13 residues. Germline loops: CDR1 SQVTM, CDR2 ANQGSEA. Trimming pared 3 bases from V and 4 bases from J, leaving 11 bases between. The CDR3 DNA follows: TGCAGCGTTGACCCTCAGGGCGCAGATACGCAGTATTTT. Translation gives CSVDPQGADTQYF.

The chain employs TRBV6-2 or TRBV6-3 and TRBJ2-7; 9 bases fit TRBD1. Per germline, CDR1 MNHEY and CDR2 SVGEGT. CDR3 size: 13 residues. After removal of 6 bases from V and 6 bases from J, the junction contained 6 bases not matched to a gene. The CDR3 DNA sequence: TGTGCCAGCAGAAAGGGACAGGGTCGCGAGCAGTACTTC. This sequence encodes CASRKGQGREQYF.

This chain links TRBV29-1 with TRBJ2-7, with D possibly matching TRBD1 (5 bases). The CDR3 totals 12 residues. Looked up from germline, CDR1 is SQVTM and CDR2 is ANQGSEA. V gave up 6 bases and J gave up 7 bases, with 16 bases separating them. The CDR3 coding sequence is TGCAGCGTCGGACACGTCCTACGGGAGCAGTACTTC. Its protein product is CSVGHVLREQYF.

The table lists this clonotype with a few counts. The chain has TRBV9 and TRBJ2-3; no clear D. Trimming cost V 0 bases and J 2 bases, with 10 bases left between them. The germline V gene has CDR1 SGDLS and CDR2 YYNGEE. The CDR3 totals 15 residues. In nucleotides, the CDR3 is TGTGCCAGCAGCGTAGATGGAGCGTACACAGATACGCAGTATTTT. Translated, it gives CASSVDGAYTDTQYF.